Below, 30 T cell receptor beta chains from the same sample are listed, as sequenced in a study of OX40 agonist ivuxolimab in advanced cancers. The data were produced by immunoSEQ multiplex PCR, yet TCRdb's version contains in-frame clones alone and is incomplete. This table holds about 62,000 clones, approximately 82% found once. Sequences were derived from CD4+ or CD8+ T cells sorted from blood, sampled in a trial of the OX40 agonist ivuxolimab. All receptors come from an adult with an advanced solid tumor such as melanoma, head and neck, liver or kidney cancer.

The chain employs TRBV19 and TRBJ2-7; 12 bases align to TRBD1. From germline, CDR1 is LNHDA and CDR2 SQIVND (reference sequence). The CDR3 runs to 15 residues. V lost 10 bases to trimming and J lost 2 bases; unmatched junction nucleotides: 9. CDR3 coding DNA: TGTGCCACCAATTCCGGGACAGGGGGCCCCTACGAGCAGTACTTC. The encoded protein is CATNSGTGGPYEQYF.

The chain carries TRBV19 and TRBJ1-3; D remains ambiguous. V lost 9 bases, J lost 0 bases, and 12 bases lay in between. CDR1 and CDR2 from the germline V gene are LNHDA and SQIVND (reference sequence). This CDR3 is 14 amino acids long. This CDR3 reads CASTFTGSGNTIYF. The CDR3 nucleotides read TGTGCCAGCACGTTTACGGGCTCTGGAAACACCATATATTTT.

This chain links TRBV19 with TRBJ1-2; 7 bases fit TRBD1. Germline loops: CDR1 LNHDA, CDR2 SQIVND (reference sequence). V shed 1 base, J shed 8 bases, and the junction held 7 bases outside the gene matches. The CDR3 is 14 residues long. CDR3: CASSIAAGTEGYTF. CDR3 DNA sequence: TGTGCCAGTAGTATAGCGGCCGGGACAGAGGGCTACACCTTC.

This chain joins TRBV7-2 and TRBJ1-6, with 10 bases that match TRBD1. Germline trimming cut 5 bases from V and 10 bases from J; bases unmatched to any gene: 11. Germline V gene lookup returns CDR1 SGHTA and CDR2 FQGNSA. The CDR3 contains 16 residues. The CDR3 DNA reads TGTGCCAGCAGCCACCGGACAGGGGGGAAAGGATCACCCCTCCACTTT. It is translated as CASSHRTGGKGSPLHF.

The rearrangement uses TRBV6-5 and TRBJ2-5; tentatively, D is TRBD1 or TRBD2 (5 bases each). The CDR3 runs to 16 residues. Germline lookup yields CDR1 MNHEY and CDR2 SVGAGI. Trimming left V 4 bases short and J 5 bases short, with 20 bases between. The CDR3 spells CASSLHRDHRGETQYF. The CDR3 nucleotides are TGTGCCAGCAGTTTACACCGGGACCACAGAGGGGAGACCCAGTACTTC.

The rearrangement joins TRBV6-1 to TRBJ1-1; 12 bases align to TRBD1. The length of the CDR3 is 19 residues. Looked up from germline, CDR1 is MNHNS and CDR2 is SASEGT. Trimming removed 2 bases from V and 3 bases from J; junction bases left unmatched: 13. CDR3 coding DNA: TGTGCCAGCAGTGAAAGGCCGGGACAGGGGGCTTCCTGGTACACTGAAGCTTTCTTT. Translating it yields CASSERPGQGASWYTEAFF.

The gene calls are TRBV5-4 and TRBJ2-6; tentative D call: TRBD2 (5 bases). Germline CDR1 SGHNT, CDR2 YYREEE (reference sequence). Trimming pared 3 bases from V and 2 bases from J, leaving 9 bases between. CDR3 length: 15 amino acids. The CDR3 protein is CASSWAGTGANVLTF. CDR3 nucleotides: TGTGCCAGCAGCTGGGCGGGCACTGGGGCCAACGTCCTGACTTTC.

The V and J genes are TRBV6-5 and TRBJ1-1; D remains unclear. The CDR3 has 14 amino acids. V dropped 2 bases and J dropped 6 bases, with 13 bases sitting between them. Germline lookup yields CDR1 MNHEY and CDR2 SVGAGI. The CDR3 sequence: CASSYPASVAEAFF. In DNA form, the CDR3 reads TGTGCCAGCAGTTACCCCGCATCCGTGGCTGAAGCTTTCTTT.

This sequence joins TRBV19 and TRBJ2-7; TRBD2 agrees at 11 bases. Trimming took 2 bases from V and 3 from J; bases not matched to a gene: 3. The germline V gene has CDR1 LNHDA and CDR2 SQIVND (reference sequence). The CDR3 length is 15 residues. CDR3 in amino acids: CASSISGTSGYEQYF. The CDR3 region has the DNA TGTGCCAGTAGTATATCGGGGACTAGCGGCTACGAGCAGTACTTC.

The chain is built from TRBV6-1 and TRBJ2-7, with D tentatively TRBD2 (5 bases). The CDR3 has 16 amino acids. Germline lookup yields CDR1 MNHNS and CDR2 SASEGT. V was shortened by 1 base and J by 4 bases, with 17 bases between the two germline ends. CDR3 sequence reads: CASSEGSRLLQYEQYF. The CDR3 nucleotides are TGTGCCAGCAGTGAAGGGTCCCGACTACTTCAGTACGAGCAGTACTTC.

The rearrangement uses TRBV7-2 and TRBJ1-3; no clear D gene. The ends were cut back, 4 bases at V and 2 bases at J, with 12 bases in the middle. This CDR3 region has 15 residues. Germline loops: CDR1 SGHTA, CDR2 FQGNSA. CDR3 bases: TGTGCCAGCAGCTCAGGAGGGCGGCCTGGAAACACCATATATTTT. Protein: CASSSGGRPGNTIYF. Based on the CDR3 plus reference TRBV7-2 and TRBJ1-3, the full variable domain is GAGVSQSPSNKVTEKGKDVELRCDPISGHTALYWYRQSLGQGLEFLIYFQGNSAPDKSGLPSDRFSAERTGGSVSTLTIQRTQQEDSAVYLCASSSGGRPGNTIYFGEGSWLTVV.

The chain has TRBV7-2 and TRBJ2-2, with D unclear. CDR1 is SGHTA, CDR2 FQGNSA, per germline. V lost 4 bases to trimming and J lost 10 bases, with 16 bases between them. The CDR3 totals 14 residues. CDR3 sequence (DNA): TGTGCCAGCAGCTCCCGGTCCAAACGGAAGGAGCTGTTTTTT. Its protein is CASSSRSKRKELFF.

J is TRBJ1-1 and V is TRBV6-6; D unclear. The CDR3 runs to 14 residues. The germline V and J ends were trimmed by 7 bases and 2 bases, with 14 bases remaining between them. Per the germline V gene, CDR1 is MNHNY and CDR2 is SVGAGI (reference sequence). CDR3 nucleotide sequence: TGTGCCAGCATCCCACCCAGGTCCAACACTGAAGCTTTCTTT. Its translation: CASIPPRSNTEAFF.

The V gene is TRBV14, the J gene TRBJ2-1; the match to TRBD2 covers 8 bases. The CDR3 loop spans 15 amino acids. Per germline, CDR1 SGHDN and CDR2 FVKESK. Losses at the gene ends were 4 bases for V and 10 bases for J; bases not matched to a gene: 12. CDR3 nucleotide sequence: TGTGCCAGCAGCCCCCAGCGGGGGAATCCCACGGAGCAGTTCTTC. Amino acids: CASSPQRGNPTEQFF.

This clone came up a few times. In DNA form, the CDR3 reads TGTGCCTGTGGACCGGCGTATTCACCCCTCCACTTT. This encodes CACGPAYSPLHF. This sequence joins TRBV6-5 and TRBJ1-6, with D uncertain. This CDR3 has 12 residues. Germline CDR1 reads MNHEY; CDR2 reads SVGAGI. Trimming took 11 bases from V and 8 from J, leaving 13 bases between them.

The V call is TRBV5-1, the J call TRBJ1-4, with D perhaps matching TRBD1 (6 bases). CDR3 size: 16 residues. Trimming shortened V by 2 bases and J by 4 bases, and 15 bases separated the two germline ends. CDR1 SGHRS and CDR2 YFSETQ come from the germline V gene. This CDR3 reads CASSFPPGGGNEKLFF. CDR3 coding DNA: TGCGCCAGCAGCTTCCCTCCGGGGGGCGGTAATGAAAAACTGTTTTTT.

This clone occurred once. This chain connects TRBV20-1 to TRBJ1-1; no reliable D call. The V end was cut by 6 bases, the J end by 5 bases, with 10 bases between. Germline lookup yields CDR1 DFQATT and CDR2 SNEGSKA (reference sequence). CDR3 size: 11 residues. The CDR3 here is CSASGWTEAFF. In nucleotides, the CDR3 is TGCAGTGCGAGTGGCTGGACTGAAGCTTTCTTT.

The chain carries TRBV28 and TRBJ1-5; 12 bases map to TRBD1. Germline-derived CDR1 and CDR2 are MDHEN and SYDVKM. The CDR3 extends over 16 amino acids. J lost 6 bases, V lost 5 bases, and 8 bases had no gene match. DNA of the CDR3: TGTGCCAGCAGTCCAGGGGACAGGGGGCGCCTTCAGCCCCAGCATTTT. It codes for CASSPGDRGRLQPQHF. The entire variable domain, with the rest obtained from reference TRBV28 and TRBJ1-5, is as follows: DVKVTQSSRYLVKRTGEKVFLECVQDMDHENMFWYRQDPGLGLRLIYFSYDVKMKEKGDIPEGYSVSREKKERFSLILESASTNQTSMYLCASSPGDRGRLQPQHFGDGTRLSIL.

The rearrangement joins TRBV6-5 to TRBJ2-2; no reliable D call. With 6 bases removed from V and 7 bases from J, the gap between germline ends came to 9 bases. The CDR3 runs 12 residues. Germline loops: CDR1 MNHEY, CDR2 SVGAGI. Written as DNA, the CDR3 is TGTGCCAGCAGCCCAGGAGTCGGGGAGCTGTTTTTT. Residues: CASSPGVGELFF.

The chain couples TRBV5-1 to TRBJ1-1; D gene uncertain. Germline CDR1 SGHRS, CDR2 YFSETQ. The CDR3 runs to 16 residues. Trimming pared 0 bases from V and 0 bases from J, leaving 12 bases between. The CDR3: CASSLASAGLNTEAFF. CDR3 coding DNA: TGCGCCAGCAGCTTGGCCAGCGCGGGGTTGAACACTGAAGCTTTCTTT.

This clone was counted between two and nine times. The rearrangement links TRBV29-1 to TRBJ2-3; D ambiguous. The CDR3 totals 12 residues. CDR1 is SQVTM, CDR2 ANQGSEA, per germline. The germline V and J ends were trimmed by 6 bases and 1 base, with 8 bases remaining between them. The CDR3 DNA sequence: TGCAGCGTCCGGTCCGGCACAGATACGCAGTATTTT. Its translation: CSVRSGTDTQYF.

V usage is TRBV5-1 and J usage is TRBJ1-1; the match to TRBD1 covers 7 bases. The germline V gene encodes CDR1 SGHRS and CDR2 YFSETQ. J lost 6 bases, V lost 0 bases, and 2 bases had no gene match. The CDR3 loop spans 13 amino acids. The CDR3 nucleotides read TGCGCCAGCAGCTTGGACAGGGGCCCTGAAGCTTTCTTT. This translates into CASSLDRGPEAFF. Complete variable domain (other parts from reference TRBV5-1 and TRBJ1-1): KAGVTQTPRYLIKTRGQQVTLSCSPISGHRSVSWYQQTPGQGLQFLFEYFSETQRNKGNFPGRFSGRQFSNSRSEMNVSTLELGDSALYLCASSLDRGPEAFFGQGTRLTVV.

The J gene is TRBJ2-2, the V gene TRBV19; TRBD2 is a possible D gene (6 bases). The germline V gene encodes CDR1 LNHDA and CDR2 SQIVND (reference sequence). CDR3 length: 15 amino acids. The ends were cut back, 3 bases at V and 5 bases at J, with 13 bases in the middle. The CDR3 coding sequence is TGTGCCAGTAGTATGTTGGGGGGACTTACCGGGGAGCTGTTTTTT. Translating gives CASSMLGGLTGELFF.

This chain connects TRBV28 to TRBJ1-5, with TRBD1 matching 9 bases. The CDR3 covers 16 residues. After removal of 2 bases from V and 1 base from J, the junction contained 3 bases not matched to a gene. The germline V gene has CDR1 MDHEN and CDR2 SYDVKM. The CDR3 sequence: CASSLGGTGSNQPQHF. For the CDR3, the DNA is TGTGCCAGCAGTTTAGGGGGGACAGGGAGCAATCAGCCCCAGCATTTT.

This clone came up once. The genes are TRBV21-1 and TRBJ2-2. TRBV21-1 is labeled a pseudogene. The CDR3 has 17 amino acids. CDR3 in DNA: TGTGCCAGCAGCAAAGATCGGGAAGGGGCCGACACCGGGGAGCTGTTTTTT. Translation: CASSKDREGADTGELFF.

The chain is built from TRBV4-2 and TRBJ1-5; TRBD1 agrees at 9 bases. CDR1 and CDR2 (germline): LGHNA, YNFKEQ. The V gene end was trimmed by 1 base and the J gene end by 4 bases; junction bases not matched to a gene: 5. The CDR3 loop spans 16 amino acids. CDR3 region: CASSQVGGTGNQPQHF. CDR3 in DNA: TGTGCCAGCAGCCAAGTGGGGGGGACAGGGAATCAGCCCCAGCATTTT.

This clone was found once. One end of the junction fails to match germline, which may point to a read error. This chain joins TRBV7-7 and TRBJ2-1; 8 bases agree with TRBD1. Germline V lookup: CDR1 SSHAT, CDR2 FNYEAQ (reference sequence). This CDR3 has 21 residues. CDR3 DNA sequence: TGTGCTAGCAGCTCCATCGACCCGCCCCAAGGACAGGGAAGCTCCTACAATGAGCAGTTCTTC. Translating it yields CASSSIDPPQGQGSSYNEQFF.

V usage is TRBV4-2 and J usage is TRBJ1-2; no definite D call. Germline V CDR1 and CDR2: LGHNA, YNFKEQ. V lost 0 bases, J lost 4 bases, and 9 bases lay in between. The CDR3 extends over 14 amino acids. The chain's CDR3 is CASSQDKTTYGYTF. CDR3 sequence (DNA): TGTGCCAGCAGCCAAGATAAAACAACCTATGGCTACACCTTC.

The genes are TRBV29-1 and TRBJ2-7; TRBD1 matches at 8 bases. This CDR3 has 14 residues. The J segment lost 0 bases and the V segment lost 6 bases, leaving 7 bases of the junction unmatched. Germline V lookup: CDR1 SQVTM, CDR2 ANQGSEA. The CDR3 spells CSVGTGGTSYEQYF. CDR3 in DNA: TGCAGCGTCGGGACAGGCGGGACCTCCTACGAGCAGTACTTC.

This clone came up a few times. The CDR3 bases are TGCAGCGTAGCCGAGGACAGGGGGAGAACTGAAGCTTTCTTT. Its protein product is CSVAEDRGRTEAFF. J is TRBJ1-1 and V is TRBV29-1; TRBD1 aligns across 10 bases. The V gene's germline CDR1 is SQVTM and CDR2 ANQGSEA. V dropped 6 bases and J dropped 5; count of bases not matched to a gene: 9. This CDR3 contains 14 residues.